This section outlines one T cell receptor (beta chain) sequence together with its context. Its cognate antigen is unknown. This record belongs to a study of a mutant IDH1 vaccine in newly diagnosed glioma. The wider study: Commencement of vaccination occurred 4-6 weeks following radiotherapy alone, or concurrently with temozolomide cycles. Most had both radiotherapy and temozolomide beforehand; others had only one.

Assay used: immunoSEQ multiplex PCR; TCRdb lists only in-frame clones, some missing. There are about 120,000 clones in the sample; roughly 75% occur only once, and 5.5% lies in the top ten. Time point given: week 11, during vaccination. Alongside topical imiquimod, each dose of vaccine comprised 300 ug of mutant IDH1 20-mer peptide. V was pared by 5 bases and J by 0 bases, with 7 bases of the junction left unmatched. CDR3 length: 14 amino acids. The germline V gene has CDR1 GTSNPN and CDR2 SVGIG (reference sequence). The receptor was isolated from a man aged 35 to 55 with glioma. V usage is TRBV30 and J usage is TRBJ2-7; TRBD1 aligns across 7 bases. Sequencing used PBMCs, obtained from a glioma patient whose treatment included an IDH1 peptide vaccine. DNA of the CDR3: TGTGCCTGGGGGGACAGCTACTACTCCTACGAGCAGTACTTC. The encoded protein is CAWGDSYYSYEQYF. The full variable domain, rest sourced from reference TRBV30 and TRBJ2-7, is SQTIHQWPATLVQPVGSPLSLECTVEGTSNPNLYWYRQAAGRGLQLLFYSVGIGQISSEVPQNLSASRPQDRQFILSSKKLLLSDSGFYLCAWGDSYYSYEQYFGPGTRLTVT.